Given below is one TCR beta chain in context. This sample was taken from a study of blood T cell repertoires in COVID-19. Germline V gene sequence: CDR1 MDHEN, CDR2 SYDVKM. V lost 2 bases and J 8 bases, leaving 15 bases between the germline ends. The CDR3 has 14 residues. Sequencing used immunoSEQ multiplex PCR; TCRdb keeps in-frame clones, though not all of them. Among tens of thousands of clones listed, 65% to 85% were seen once. The origin of this receptor is a man aged 50-59 years with active COVID-19. Specimen: peripheral blood. The chain uses TRBV28 and TRBJ1-2; D may be TRBD1 (5 bases). Here the CDR3 DNA reads TGTGCCAGCAGTTTAGCGTCAGGGTCGAACGGCTACACCTTC. Residues: CASSLASGSNGYTF.